This T cell receptor beta chain was recovered during a study of T cells after yellow fever vaccination (dated by TCRdb to between 2017 and 2020). Looking at the study overall: The SMART-Seq v4 Ultra Low Input RNA kit was used to prepare libraries from fractions with low cell numbers. To follow T-cell clones before and after both primary and booster YFV17D yellow fever vaccination, bulk TCR alpha and beta repertoires underwent longitudinal sequencing. Two healthy male donors, one aged 18 to 30 and one aged 30 to 40 years, made up the cohort. Blood was collected at multiple timepoints before and after primary and secondary immunization, and bulk PBMC replicates and cell subsets were isolated.

TCR cDNA was made using 5'RACE template switching, a step that added a universal primer site and unique molecular identifiers. Priming for cDNA synthesis came from both the TCR alpha and TCR beta constant segments. Library amplification involved two PCR steps, and the second step added sample barcodes and sequencing adapters. Sequencing of the libraries was done on either Illumina HiSeq 2500 (2x100 bp) or NovaSeq (2x150 bp). The authors' analysis ran thus. MIGEC handled demultiplexing of reads and collapsing into UMI consensus sequences, while MiXCR performed V(D)J alignment. Vaccine-responding clonotypes were identified with edgeR using replicate PBMC samples, with FDR below 0.01 and a log2 fold change above 5 up to day 15 being required. Bulk clonotypes were assigned CD4 or CD8 identity according to which sequenced CD4 or CD8 repertoire held them at higher abundance. TCRdb passed the public sequencing reads through fastp at Q25 and MiXCR, retaining productive beta sequences. Rows are unified per CDR3 protein, each entry keeping the most common DNA and genes. The V and J calls were determined by TCRdb, not by the authors. A total of more than 55,000 distinct CDR3 sequences appear in this sample, 7.4% of them only once. The top ten constitute 36% of the sample.

This clonotype was detected many times. No antigen is known for it. Base qualities are not provided; no much larger clone lies one nucleotide away. What the work shows at the level of the full study, not this receptor alone: FACS-sorted repertoires could contain abundant contaminating clonotypes from the bulk population, so computational filtering was required. Because only a couple of donors were included in the study, the extent to which the findings can be generalized is limited. After the booster, most of the clones that had expanded following primary vaccination were detected again (around 97% of CD4 and more than 85% of CD8), which suggests that memory was broadly maintained. A small share of clonotypes occurred in both CD4 and CD8 compartments, likely arising from convergent recombination. The secondary T-cell response was found to be weaker but faster than the primary response, with a peak reached on day 5 rather than on day 15.

There are 15 amino acids in the CDR3, from cysteine to phenylalanine inclusive. CDR3 DNA only is kept here, 45 bases in frame from base 1. Taken from the germline V gene (reference sequence), the CDR1 and CDR2 loops are GTSNPN and SVGIG. V is clipped by 0 bases and J by 0 bases, and the sequence between their germline boundaries is 8 bases long. The sample's treatment or condition, from its label and the paper: live attenuated yellow fever vaccine strain. A standard Ficoll-Paque protocol was used to isolate PBMCs from peripheral blood. Dynabeads CD4 and CD8 positive selection kits were used to isolate the CD4 and CD8 T-cell fractions. RNA was extracted with TriZol from bulk PBMCs, CD4 and CD8 fractions, and dextramer-positive and dextramer-negative fractions.

Here the sequenced sample was CD8+ T cells sorted from PBMCs, taken 15 days after the yellow fever booster vaccination. Here the chain combines TRBV30 and TRBJ2-2; no D segment can be confidently identified. The TCR comes from a man aged 25-40 years who received the YFV17D yellow fever vaccine. The nucleotide sequence is given as TGTGCCTGGAGTGTCATTCCTACGAACACCGGGGAGCTGTTTTTT. This is translated as CAWSVIPTNTGELFF.